This is a list of T cell receptor beta chains from one sample in a study of Ad26.COV2.S vaccination and SARS-CoV-2 variants. Profiling relied on immunoSEQ multiplex PCR, and the TCRdb table lists in-frame clones only, not all of them. The sample includes 400,000 to 450,000 clones, around 92% of them seen just once. Material: peripheral blood, obtained in a trial of Ad26.COV2.S vaccine versus placebo. These receptors came from a person between 18 and 65 years old who received the Ad26.COV2.S COVID-19 vaccine or a placebo. The CDR3 runs from the conserved cysteine through the conserved F or W. The D gene is left open where the match is weak. Not all rows give a size; the values are once, few, many and, for expanded clones, a class.

j_call clone_size d_call v_call cdr3_nt cdr3_aa
TRBJ1-5 . . TRBV18 TGTGCCAGCTCACTCACGGACACAGCTAAAAATCAGCCCCAGCATTTT CASSLTDTAKNQPQHF
TRBJ2-1 . TRBD2 TRBV11-2 TGTGCCAGCAGTTTGGGGGGGGCCTACAATGAGCAGTTCTTC CASSLGGAYNEQFF
TRBJ1-4 . . TRBV5-5 TGTGCCAGCAGCTCGGAACCGGGGAAACTGTTTTTT CASSSEPGKLFF
TRBJ1-1 . . TRBV7-9 TGTGCCAGCAGCTCCCCACGGGACTTGAACACTGAAGCTTTCTTT CASSSPRDLNTEAFF
TRBJ2-3 . TRBD1 TRBV9 TGTGCCAGCAGCATTACAGGGGATTTCACAGATACGCAGTATTTT CASSITGDFTDTQYF
TRBJ2-7 . . TRBV28 TGTGCCAGCAGCTCCAGGCAATCGACCGGGCTTGCCTACGAGCAGTACTTC CASSSRQSTGLAYEQYF
TRBJ2-7 . . TRBV10-3 TGTGCCATCAGGGGAACAGGGATGGTCTACGAGCAGTACTTC CAIRGTGMVYEQYF
TRBJ2-5 . . TRBV7-2 TGTGCCAGCAGCATACAGGGAAGCCAAGAGACCCAGTACTTC CASSIQGSQETQYF
TRBJ2-1 . TRBD2 TRBV5-5 TGTGCCAGCAGCTCCTACCTTGGGACTAGCTATTCAGAGCAGTTCTTC CASSSYLGTSYSEQFF
TRBJ1-5 once TRBD1 TRBV2 TGTGCCAGCAGTCAGGGACAGGGGATCAATCAGCCCCAGCATTTT CASSQGQGINQPQHF
TRBJ2-2 . . TRBV29-1 TGCAGCGTGGCAACCAACACCGGGGAGCTGTTTTTT CSVATNTGELFF
TRBJ1-5 . . TRBV6-2/TRBV6-3 TGTGCCAGCAGTTTACCGCGGCGAGGGTTTAGCAATCAGCCCCAGCATTTT CASSLPRRGFSNQPQHF
TRBJ2-2 . . TRBV11-2 TGTGCCAGCAGCTTAGGTTGGGGGCCGAACACCGGGGAGCTGTTTTTT CASSLGWGPNTGELFF
TRBJ2-5 . . TRBV29-1 TGCAGCGTTGATGAACCATATCAAGAGACCCAGTACTTC CSVDEPYQETQYF
TRBJ1-1 . . TRBV28 TGTGCCAGCAGTTTAATTCGGGGGACTGAAGCTTTCTTT CASSLIRGTEAFF
TRBJ1-4 once TRBD1 TRBV19 TGTGCCAGTACCCGGGGACAGGGGGCGCGGTATGAAAAACTGTTTTTT CASTRGQGARYEKLFF
TRBJ1-2 . . TRBV2 TGTGCCAGTCCTGTCAACAGGGACACTAACTATGGCTACACCTTC CASPVNRDTNYGYTF
TRBJ2-5 . . TRBV5-4 TGTGCCAGCAGCTTTACAGGGAGTACGAAGGAGACCCAGTACTTC CASSFTGSTKETQYF
TRBJ2-7 . TRBD2 TRBV7-9 TGTGCCAGCAGCTTACCCTTAGCGGGGGTCGAGCAGTACTTC CASSLPLAGVEQYF
TRBJ2-5 . TRBD2 TRBV4-1 TGCGCCAGCAGCCAAGGCCCCTTGGCGGGGGGACAAGAGACCCAGTACTTC CASSQGPLAGGQETQYF
TRBJ1-5 . TRBD1 TRBV7-8 TGTGCCAGCAGCTTAGAAAGGTGGGGCCGAGACAGGGGCGCTCATCAGCCCCAGCATTTT CASSLERWGRDRGAHQPQHF
TRBJ2-2 few . TRBV7-9 TGTGCCAGCACCACCGGGGAGCTGTTTTTT CASTTGELFF
TRBJ2-3 . . TRBV7-2 TGTGCCAGCAGCTTCCAGCCGGGCCCCACAGATACGCAGTATTTT CASSFQPGPTDTQYF
TRBJ1-6 . . TRBV5-5 TGTGCCAGCAGCCCGGCGAGTTCACCCCTCCACTTT CASSPASSPLHF
TRBJ1-4 once . TRBV19 TGTGCCAGTAGTGGGCGAAATGAAAAACTGTTTTTT CASSGRNEKLFF
TRBJ1-2 . . TRBV6-4 TGTGCCAGCAGTGATGAATGGGGTGGTGGCTACACCTTC CASSDEWGGGYTF
TRBJ1-2 . . TRBV30 TGTGCCTGGAGTGTAAACCCACGGGGGAACTATGGCTACACCTTC CAWSVNPRGNYGYTF
TRBJ1-1 . . TRBV30 TGTGCCTGGAGTGTACTAGGGCAGGGCAAGACTGAAGCTTTCTTT CAWSVLGQGKTEAFF
TRBJ1-1 . . TRBV21-1 TGTGCCAGCACCCCGGGACAGGGGGCGCTGGGCACTGAAGCTTTCTTT CASTPGQGALGTEAFF
TRBJ2-7 . TRBD2 TRBV19 TGTGCCAGTAGTATCCGCGGGACTAGCGGAGACCGTCACCCATACGAGCAGTACTTC CASSIRGTSGDRHPYEQYF
TRBJ1-1 . TRBD1 TRBV10-3 TGTGCCATCAGTGAGGGGACAGAGTCTAAAAACACTGAAGCTTTCTTT CAISEGTESKNTEAFF
TRBJ1-1 . TRBD1 TRBV5-1 TGCGCCAGCAGCTTGGACAGGGGGCGGACTGAAGCTTTCTTT CASSLDRGRTEAFF
TRBJ1-3 . . TRBV28 TGTGCCAGCAGTTTAGGTACAGGGTCAGGAAACACCATATATTTT CASSLGTGSGNTIYF
TRBJ1-3 . . TRBV7-2 TGTGCCAGCAGCTCTGGACAGCGTCACTCTGGAAACACCATATATTTT CASSSGQRHSGNTIYF
TRBJ2-7 . . TRBV30 TGTGCCTGGAGTACCTCCCGGGTCGAGCAGTACTTC CAWSTSRVEQYF
TRBJ2-7 . TRBD1 TRBV5-1 TGCGCCAGCAGCGTTACAGGGGCCGGTTCCTACGAGCAGTACTTC CASSVTGAGSYEQYF
TRBJ1-6 . . TRBV27 TGTGCCAGCAGCATTGGGACGGCCTATGGTTCACCCCTCCACTTT CASSIGTAYGSPLHF
TRBJ1-3 few . TRBV10-1 TGCGCCAGCAGTGAGTCGGGACCTGGGACAGGAAACACCATATATTTT CASSESGPGTGNTIYF
TRBJ2-5 . TRBD1 TRBV15 TGTGCCACCAGCAGAGAGAGGGGGCAAGAAGAAGAGACCCAGTACTTC CATSRERGQEEETQYF
TRBJ2-3 once TRBD2 TRBV27 TGTGCCAGCAGTTGGCTTAGCGGGGGGGCGACAGATACGCAGTATTTT CASSWLSGGATDTQYF
TRBJ2-3 . TRBD1 TRBV4-1 TGCGCCAGCAGCCAAGGTGTTAGGGGGCACGTAGATACGCAGTATTTT CASSQGVRGHVDTQYF
TRBJ2-7 . . TRBV27 TGTGCCAGCAAGGACCGCTACGAGCAGTACTTC CASKDRYEQYF
TRBJ1-2 . TRBD1 TRBV28 TGTGCCAGCTTGGCGGGACAGGCCAGCCGGTGGGGCTACACCTTC CASLAGQASRWGYTF
TRBJ2-3 . TRBD2 TRBV6-2/TRBV6-3 TGTGCCAGCAGTTACTCGATTATTAGCGGGGGGGGCACAGATACGCAGTATTTT CASSYSIISGGGTDTQYF
TRBJ2-1 once . TRBV18 TGTGCCAGCTCATATGAGGACTACAATGAGCAGTTCTTC CASSYEDYNEQFF
TRBJ1-5 . . TRBV6-2/TRBV6-3 TGTGCCAGCAGTTACTCAGGGGGGCCGAATCAGCCCCAGCATTTT CASSYSGGPNQPQHF
TRBJ2-7 . . TRBV27 TGTGCCAGCAGTTTATCACACGCAACCTACGAGCAGTACTTC CASSLSHATYEQYF
TRBJ1-2 many TRBD1 TRBV2 TGTGCCAGCAGTGAAGCGCTTCGTGACAGGGTAAAGGGCTACACCTTC CASSEALRDRVKGYTF
TRBJ2-1 . TRBD2 TRBV4-3 TGCGCCAGCAGCACCCGGCTAGCGGGGGCCTACAATGAGCAGTTCTTC CASSTRLAGAYNEQFF
TRBJ1-2 many . TRBV19 TGTGCCAGTATTTCGGGCGCCGGAGGTAACTATGGCTACACCTTC CASISGAGGNYGYTF
TRBJ1-1 . . TRBV11-2 TGTGCCAGCAGAGCCCCGGGCCAGGGGAAGAACACTGAAGCTTTCTTT CASRAPGQGKNTEAFF
TRBJ2-5 . . TRBV5-1 TGCGCCAGCAGCCCGAGGCCTCCGAGACAAGAGACCCAGTACTTC CASSPRPPRQETQYF
TRBJ2-4 . TRBD1 TRBV10-3 TGTGCCATCAGTGAGGCAGGGGGCGGAGGGGTAGCCAAAAACATTCAGTACTTC CAISEAGGGGVAKNIQYF
TRBJ1-1 . TRBD1 TRBV11-2 TGTGCCAGCAGCTTAGGGACAGGGACAACTGAAGCTTTCTTT CASSLGTGTTEAFF
TRBJ2-7 once . TRBV18 TGTGCCAGCTCACCGGTACAGGGAAAAAGCGAGCAGTACTTC CASSPVQGKSEQYF